These 23 T cell receptor beta chains came from one sample sequenced in a study of graft-versus-host responses after intestinal transplantation. Here immunoSEQ multiplex PCR was the method, and the copy in TCRdb shows in-frame clones only, minus some. The data show approximately 100,000 clones, roughly 90% seen once. No cognate antigen is known for these TCRs. The starting material was unstimulated CD4+ T cells sorted from spleen or lymph node cells, obtained before intestinal transplant. Receptors originate from a human donor who received an intestinal transplant.

This chain connects TRBV9 to TRBJ2-1; D is possibly TRBD2 (6 bases). The V end was cut by 0 bases, the J end by 7 bases, with 8 bases between. The germline gives CDR1 SGDLS, CDR2 YYNGEE. The CDR3 is 13 amino acids. CDR3 amino acids: CASSVEEGNEQFF. The CDR3 nucleotides are TGTGCCAGCAGCGTAGAGGAGGGGAATGAGCAGTTCTTC.

The V call is TRBV5-6, the J call TRBJ2-1; 10 bases are shared with TRBD2. Losses at the gene ends were 4 bases for V and 15 bases for J; bases not matched to a gene: 10. CDR1 and CDR2 from the germline V gene are SGHDT and YYEEEE. The CDR3 spans 13 residues. This CDR3 is CASSPRASGGSFF. The CDR3 DNA reads TGTGCCAGCAGCCCCCGGGCTAGCGGGGGATCGTTCTTC.

The chain recombines TRBV15 with TRBJ1-5; 8 bases align to TRBD1. V lost 5 bases and J lost 5; bases outside the gene matches: 11. The CDR3 loop spans 16 amino acids. The germline gives CDR1 LNHNV, CDR2 YYDKDF (reference sequence). The CDR3 loop is CATSSPGQGGYQPQHF. As DNA, the CDR3 is TGTGCCACCAGCTCGCCAGGACAGGGAGGGTATCAGCCCCAGCATTTT.

This sequence joins TRBV19 and TRBJ2-5, with 10 nucleotides matching TRBD1. V shed 3 bases and J 4 bases; nucleotides not matched to a gene: 8. The CDR3 extends over 16 amino acids. The germline V gene encodes CDR1 LNHDA and CDR2 SQIVND (reference sequence). The CDR3 nucleotides read TGTGCCAGTAGTATCGGCGGGACAGGGGTCTTAGAGACCCAGTACTTC. It encodes CASSIGGTGVLETQYF.

J is TRBJ1-2 and V is TRBV7-8; 9 bases map to TRBD1. The CDR3 contains 19 residues. Germline-derived CDR1 and CDR2 are SGHVS and FQNEAQ. V shed 0 bases, J shed 0 bases, and the junction held 11 bases outside the gene matches. The CDR3 reads CASSLARAGQGRANYGYTF. The CDR3 DNA sequence: TGTGCCAGCAGCTTAGCCCGGGCCGGACAGGGGAGGGCTAACTATGGCTACACCTTC.

This chain joins TRBV5-8 and TRBJ1-1, with D maybe TRBD1 (6 bases). Germline loops: CDR1 SGHTS, CDR2 YDEGEE. Trimming left V 3 bases short and J 3 bases short, with 15 bases between. This CDR3 comprises 15 residues. The CDR3 loop is CASSWGQQWDTEAFF. CDR3 DNA sequence: TGTGCCAGCAGCTGGGGGCAGCAATGGGACACTGAAGCTTTCTTT.

The V and J genes are TRBV27 and TRBJ1-2, with D possibly matching TRBD1 (6 bases). Trimming removed 4 bases at V and 5 bases at J, with 17 bases between. Germline loops: CDR1 MNHEY, CDR2 SMNVEV (reference sequence). The CDR3 spans 15 residues. The DNA of the CDR3 is TGTGCCAGCAGTTGGAGATCGACAGGACAATATGGCTACACCTTC. It codes for CASSWRSTGQYGYTF.

V gene TRBV2 combines with J gene TRBJ1-2, with 9 bases that match TRBD1. This CDR3 comprises 13 residues. The ends lost 6 bases at V and 8 bases at J; junction bases unmatched: 7. In germline, CDR1 is SNHLY, CDR2 FYNNEI. CDR3 sequence (DNA): TGTGCCAGCAGCCTGGGACAGGGAGGCGGCTACACCTTC. It encodes CASSLGQGGGYTF.

The chain uses TRBV9 and TRBJ2-1; D possibly corresponds to TRBD2 (5 bases). The germline V gene has CDR1 SGDLS and CDR2 YYNGEE. CDR3 length equals 15 residues. V gave up 0 bases and J gave up 4 bases, with 11 bases separating them. The CDR3 bases are TGTGCCAGCAGCGTAGTCGGGGATTCATACAATGAGCAGTTCTTC. It is translated as CASSVVGDSYNEQFF.

This chain uses TRBV5-4 with TRBJ1-1; a possible D gene is TRBD1 (5 bases). The V and J ends lost 0 bases and 6 bases respectively, with 12 bases between them. This CDR3 region has 14 residues. The V gene's germline CDR1 is SGHNT and CDR2 YYREEE (reference sequence). CDR3 sequence: CASSLGGRGAEAFF. CDR3 nucleotides: TGTGCCAGCAGCTTGGGGGGCCGGGGGGCTGAAGCTTTCTTT.

The V call is TRBV6-1, the J call TRBJ1-5; D call uncertain. The CDR3 loop spans 15 amino acids. The V and J ends lost 1 base and 4 bases respectively, with 11 bases between them. The germline V gene has CDR1 MNHNS and CDR2 SASEGT. The CDR3 is CASSEDGAGNQPQHF. The CDR3 bases are TGTGCCAGCAGTGAAGATGGAGCGGGGAATCAGCCCCAGCATTTT.

This clone showed up just once. The V and J genes are TRBV6-5 and TRBJ2-7; a possible D gene is TRBD1 (6 bases). The germline CDR1 and CDR2 sequences are MNHEY and SVGAGI. Trimming shortened V by 6 bases and J by 4 bases, and 16 bases separated the two germline ends. The CDR3 extends over 14 amino acids. The CDR3 here is CASSQGQGSYEQYF. The CDR3 coding sequence is TGTGCCAGCAGCCAGGGGCAGGGGAGTTACGAGCAGTACTTC.

J is TRBJ1-4 and V is TRBV2, with 7 bases lining up with TRBD1. The CDR3 is made up of 15 amino acids. J gave up 8 bases and V 6 bases, and 12 bases lay outside the gene matches. Germline loops: CDR1 SNHLY, CDR2 FYNNEI. CDR3 bases: TGTGCCAGCAGGAAGACCGGGACAGAGACCGAAAAACTGTTTTTT. It is translated as CASRKTGTETEKLFF.

The J gene is TRBJ2-7, the V gene TRBV7-9; 7 bases map to TRBD1. The J segment lost 7 bases and the V segment lost 5 bases, leaving 8 bases of the junction unmatched. Germline V gene data show CDR1 as SEHNR and CDR2 as FQNEAQ (reference sequence). This CDR3 spans 13 amino acids. The CDR3 DNA reads as TGTGCCAGCAGCGGACAGGCGCACTGGGAGCAGTACTTC. It codes for CASSGQAHWEQYF.

The rearrangement joins TRBV15 to TRBJ1-2, with D perhaps matching TRBD1 (5 bases). In germline, CDR1 is LNHNV, CDR2 YYDKDF (reference sequence). V lost 0 bases to trimming and J lost 6 bases, with 14 bases between them. The CDR3 loop spans 15 amino acids. In nucleotides, the CDR3 is TGTGCCACCAGCAGAGATTGGGGGGGTTGGGATGGCTACACCTTC. Residues: CATSRDWGGWDGYTF.

V is TRBV6-5 and J is TRBJ1-2; 8 nucleotides line up with TRBD1. CDR1 and CDR2 from the germline V gene are MNHEY and SVGAGI. With V trimmed by 6 bases and J by 7 bases, 13 bases remained unmatched. The CDR3 covers 15 residues. The CDR3 DNA is TGTGCCAGCAGAATTACAGGGGGGGATCGGAGTGGCTACACCTTC. The encoded protein is CASRITGGDRSGYTF.

CDR3 coding DNA: TGTGCCAGCAGCCTCACCGAACAGGGGTCGGGCTACACCTTC. It specifies CASSLTEQGSGYTF. The chain links TRBV7-3 to TRBJ1-2, with 7 bases matching TRBD1. Germline CDR1 and CDR2: SGHTA and FQGTGA. The ends lost 5 bases at V and 8 bases at J; junction bases unmatched: 11. There are 14 residues in the CDR3.

This clone was detected once. This chain's CDR3 is CASSFRDRDDSPLHF. Written as DNA, the CDR3 is TGCGCCAGCAGCTTCCGGGACAGGGATGATTCACCCCTCCACTTT. The chain carries TRBV4-1 and TRBJ1-6; 9 nucleotides line up with TRBD1. This CDR3 contains 15 residues. J gave up 8 bases and V 5 bases, and 7 bases lay outside the gene matches. CDR1 MGHRA and CDR2 YSYEKL come from the germline V gene.

The chain links TRBV29-1 to TRBJ1-4; 12 nucleotides agree with TRBD1. From germline, CDR1 is SQVTM and CDR2 ANQGSEA. J gave up 0 bases and V 6 bases, and 5 bases lay outside the gene matches. The CDR3 is 16 amino acids. The CDR3 DNA reads TGCAGCGTGTGGGACAGGGGGCATCCAACTAATGAAAAACTGTTTTTT. This encodes CSVWDRGHPTNEKLFF.

V and J are TRBV6-5 and TRBJ2-5; D is possibly TRBD2 (7 bases). The V and J ends lost 0 bases and 5 bases respectively, with 13 bases between them. The length of the CDR3 is 15 residues. Germline CDR1 reads MNHEY; CDR2 reads SVGAGI. As DNA, the CDR3 is TGTGCCAGCAGTTACTCGGCGGGGGCCGGGGAGACCCAGTACTTC. As protein: CASSYSAGAGETQYF.

This chain links TRBV14 with TRBJ1-5; the D is unclear. CDR3 length: 14 amino acids. The germline CDR1 and CDR2 sequences are SGHDN and FVKESK. Trimming left V 1 base short and J 4 bases short, with 8 bases between. CDR3 sequence: CASSQGFGNQPQHF. For the CDR3, the DNA is TGTGCCAGCAGCCAAGGTTTCGGGAATCAGCCCCAGCATTTT.

V is TRBV7-9 and J is TRBJ2-2; 9 nucleotides align to TRBD1. The V gene's germline CDR1 is SEHNR and CDR2 FQNEAQ (reference sequence). V dropped 5 bases and J dropped 6; count of bases not matched to a gene: 7. CDR3 length: 15 amino acids. The CDR3 sequence is CASSVNRGPAGELFF. The CDR3, as DNA: TGTGCCAGCAGCGTCAACAGGGGGCCGGCCGGGGAGCTGTTTTTT.

The CDR3 coding sequence is TGTGCCAGCAGCCGAACAGGGAAGGGGTACAATGAGCAGTTCTTC. Its translation is CASSRTGKGYNEQFF. This chain links TRBV7-9 with TRBJ2-1, with a tentative D call TRBD1 (6 bases). This CDR3 is 15 amino acids long. V lost 5 bases to trimming and J lost 4 bases, with 15 bases between them. Germline loops: CDR1 SEHNR, CDR2 FQNEAQ (reference sequence).